Shown below are 26 T cell receptor beta chains from a single sample sequenced in a study of identical twins' blood T cells (dated by TCRdb to 2012 to 2014). Libraries came from 5' RACE. Sequencing instrument: Illumina Genome Analyzer IIx. TCRdb reprocessing: public reads trimmed at Q25 with fastp, clones called with MiXCR, in-frame beta chains kept. CDR3 protein sequences are deduplicated, and each keeps its most common genes and DNA. The sample has roughly 340,000 distinct CDR3 sequences on record, 28% of them singletons. Of the sample, 5.5% to 7% falls within the top ten clones. Sequenced: PBMCs. The origin of the receptors is a woman aged 18-50 years in good health.

This clonotype has more than one count but fewer than ten. V and J are TRBV10-3 and TRBJ1-1; D unresolved. The V end lost 6 bases, the J end lost 5 bases, and 7 bases lay between the germline ends. Per the germline V gene, CDR1 is ENHRY and CDR2 is SYGVKD. The CDR3 covers 11 residues. The CDR3 loop reads CAIRSGTEAFF. The CDR3 DNA reads as TGTGCCATCAGGTCGGGGACTGAAGCTTTCTTT.

A single count supports this clonotype. V is TRBV10-3 and J is TRBJ1-1; the match to TRBD1 covers 9 bases. Germline values: CDR1 ENHRY, CDR2 SYGVKD. The CDR3 runs to 11 residues. Trimming at V came to 7 bases and at J to 8 bases, leaving 2 bases not matched to a gene. CDR3 nucleotides: TGTGCCATCAAGGGACAGGGCGAAGCTTTCTTT. This translates into CAIKGQGEAFF.

This sequence joins TRBV2 and TRBJ1-1; D is perhaps TRBD1 (5 bases). CDR1 is SNHLY and CDR2 is FYNNEI in the germline V gene. With 3 bases removed from V and 0 bases from J, the gap between germline ends came to 8 bases. The CDR3 loop spans 14 amino acids. DNA of the CDR3: TGTGCCAGCAGTGAGGGGGGACTGAACACTGAAGCTTTCTTT. Its translation is CASSEGGLNTEAFF.

As regards this clonotype: The junction and the germline gene differ at one end; a read error may be behind it. The rearrangement links TRBV6-4 to TRBJ2-2; no clear D gene. CDR3 length: 13 amino acids. CDR1 and CDR2 from the germline V gene are MRHNA and SNTAGT. CDR3: CACSDGDTGELFF. Written as DNA, the CDR3 is TGTGCCTGCAGTGATGGGGACACCGGGGAGCTGTTTTTT.

The table lists this clonotype with a few counts. The gene calls are TRBV29-1 and TRBJ1-3; D may be TRBD1 (5 bases). CDR1 SQVTM and CDR2 ANQGSEA come from the germline V gene. V was trimmed by 7 bases and J by 0 bases, leaving 7 bases between them. The CDR3 totals 12 residues. The CDR3 sequence is CSGQGSGNTIYF. CDR3 sequence (DNA): TGCAGCGGCCAGGGCTCTGGAAACACCATATATTTT. Based on the CDR3 plus reference TRBV29-1 and TRBJ1-3, the full variable domain is SAVISQKPSRDICQRGTSLTIQCQVDSQVTMMFWYRQQPGQSLTLIATANQGSEATYESGFVIDKFPISRPNLTFSTLTVSNMSPEDSSIYLCSGQGSGNTIYFGEGSWLTVV.

The chain links TRBV16 to TRBJ2-2; maybe TRBD1 (6 bases). The CDR3 totals 16 residues. The germline V gene encodes CDR1 KGHSY and CDR2 FQNENV. Trimming removed 3 bases at V and 8 bases at J, with 19 bases between. CDR3 sequence: CASSQYPGQGTGELFF. CDR3 DNA: TGTGCCAGCAGCCAGTACCCGGGACAAGGTACAGGGGAGCTGTTTTTT.

This rearrangement joins TRBV19 to TRBJ1-2; D ambiguous. Looked up from germline, CDR1 is LNHDA and CDR2 is SQIVND (reference sequence). The length of the CDR3 is 14 residues. The germline V and J ends were trimmed by 1 base and 4 bases, with 10 bases remaining between them. CDR3 sequence reads: CASSIGGALYGYTF. The CDR3, as DNA: TGTGCCAGTAGTATAGGAGGAGCACTCTATGGCTACACCTTC.

V usage is TRBV29-1 and J usage is TRBJ2-5; D may correspond to TRBD1 or TRBD2 (5 bases each). Trimming stripped 5 bases from V and 0 bases from J, with 13 bases between. CDR3 size: 14 residues. The germline V gene has CDR1 SQVTM and CDR2 ANQGSEA. Written as DNA, the CDR3 is TGCAGCGTTCCGGGACCCCAGTACCAAGAGACCCAGTACTTC. Protein: CSVPGPQYQETQYF.

This clonotype has a count of ten or more. The chain has TRBV7-2 and TRBJ2-3; 13 bases match TRBD2. This CDR3 has 15 residues. CDR1 and CDR2 (germline): SGHTA, FQGNSA. V trimming: 6 bases; J trimming: 8 bases; junction bases outside the gene matches: 8. The CDR3 sequence: CASRWTSGSHLTQYF. The CDR3 nucleotides read TGTGCCAGCAGATGGACTAGCGGGAGTCATCTTACGCAGTATTTT.

This clonotype was seen only a few times. The chain is built from TRBV20-1 and TRBJ2-1; the match to TRBD2 covers 7 bases. CDR1 is DFQATT and CDR2 is SNEGSKA in the germline V gene (reference sequence). V shed 1 base and J 0 bases; nucleotides not matched to a gene: 6. The CDR3 consists of 16 residues. CDR3 in amino acids: CSARVRRESSYNEQFF. CDR3 coding DNA: TGCAGTGCTAGAGTAAGGCGGGAGAGCTCCTACAATGAGCAGTTCTTC.

The rearrangement joins TRBV6-2 or TRBV6-3 to TRBJ1-2; D remains ambiguous. CDR1 MNHEY and CDR2 SVGEGT come from the germline V gene. V dropped 7 bases and J dropped 2 bases, with 17 bases sitting between them. This CDR3 is 15 amino acids long. CDR3 protein: CASNPFRSRNYGYTF. The CDR3 DNA is TGTGCCAGCAACCCCTTCCGCTCCAGAAACTATGGCTACACCTTC.

The table lists this clonotype with a few counts. An end of the junction differs from the germline gene, which may be a read error. This chain links TRBV7-7 with TRBJ2-1, with TRBD1 matching 8 bases. There are 16 residues in the CDR3. Germline V gene data show CDR1 as SSHAT and CDR2 as FNYEAQ (reference sequence). The CDR3 is CASSLALSGTGNEQFF. The CDR3 DNA sequence: TGTGCTAGCAGCTTAGCCCTTTCCGGGACAGGCAATGAGCAGTTCTTC.

V is TRBV14 and J is TRBJ1-6, with 7 bases that match TRBD1. Losses at the gene ends were 4 bases for V and 0 bases for J; bases not matched to a gene: 6. Germline-derived CDR1 and CDR2 are SGHDN and FVKESK. The CDR3 extends over 17 amino acids. For the CDR3, the DNA is TGTGCCAGCAGCCGGGGACAGTCGAGCTCCTATAATTCACCCCTCCACTTT. Translating it yields CASSRGQSSSYNSPLHF. Complete variable domain (other parts from reference TRBV14 and TRBJ1-6): EAGVTQFPSHSVIEKGQTVTLRCDPISGHDNLYWYRRVMGKEIKFLLHFVKESKQDESGMPNNRFLAERTGGTYSTLKVQPAELEDSGVYFCASSRGQSSSYNSPLHFGNGTRLTVT.

Details on this clonotype: One end of the junction does not line up with germline, which may come from a read error. The V gene is TRBV7-2, the J gene TRBJ2-7; TRBD2 matches 9 bases. The CDR3 spans 15 residues. CDR1 and CDR2 (germline): SGHTA, FQGNSA. The CDR3 DNA follows: TGTGCCAGCAGCTTAGGACTAGCGGATACCTACGAGCACTACTTC. Translated, it gives CASSLGLADTYEHYF.

Remarks on this clonotype: A much larger clone differs by one base, so this may be a read error. The V call is TRBV6-5, the J call TRBJ1-5; a weak D match, TRBD1 (5 bases). The CDR3 sequence is 13 residues long. Per the germline V gene, CDR1 is MNHEY and CDR2 is SVGAGI. The chain's CDR3 is CASCRENNQPQHF. CDR3 in DNA: TGTGCTTCGTGCAGGGAAAACAATCAGCCCCAGCATTTT.

This clonotype is a singleton in its sample. The chain uses TRBV14 and TRBJ2-1; no definite D call. From germline, CDR1 is SGHDN and CDR2 FVKESK. The V end lost 3 bases, the J end lost 2 bases, and 11 bases lay between the germline ends. CDR3 length: 15 residues. As DNA, the CDR3 is TGTGCCAGCAGCCAGGGTGCATCCGCCTACAATGAGCAGTTCTTC. It specifies CASSQGASAYNEQFF.

About this clonotype itself: Germline is not matched at one junction end, which may reflect a read error. The chain couples TRBV29-1 to TRBJ2-1, with D maybe TRBD2 (6 bases). Germline V gene sequence: CDR1 SQVTM, CDR2 ANQGSEA. CDR3 length equals 15 residues. CDR3 amino acids: CSIEGTESSYNEQFF. Written as DNA, the CDR3 is TGCAGCATTGAGGGGACTGAGAGCTCCTACAATGAGCAGTTCTTC.

In its sample, this clonotype was seen a few times. The rearrangement links TRBV11-2 to TRBJ1-1; D unresolved. From germline, CDR1 is SGHAT and CDR2 FQNNGV. V dropped 5 bases and J dropped 1 base, with 8 bases sitting between them. The CDR3 loop spans 13 amino acids. CDR3 amino acids: CASSEQQNTEAFF. The DNA of the CDR3 is TGTGCCAGCAGCGAACAACAGAACACTGAAGCTTTCTTT.

The CDR3 sequence is CASSLNIGWDTGELFF. DNA for the CDR3: TGCGCCAGCAGCCTCAACATTGGATGGGACACCGGGGAGCTGTTTTTT. The chain joins TRBV4-1 to TRBJ2-2; D is uncertain. There are 16 residues in the CDR3. Trimming cost V 4 bases and J 3 bases, with 15 bases left between them. Germline values: CDR1 MGHRA, CDR2 YSYEKL.

This clonotype has only a few counts. V is TRBV5-1 and J is TRBJ1-1; tentatively, D is TRBD1 (5 bases). This CDR3 has 12 amino acids. The germline V gene has CDR1 SGHRS and CDR2 YFSETQ. Trimming took 4 bases from V and 9 from J, leaving 13 bases between them. CDR3 sequence reads: CASSTDRTKAFF. In DNA, the CDR3 is TGCGCCAGCAGCACCGACAGAACTAAAGCTTTCTTT.

The table lists this clonotype with a few counts. The V and J genes are TRBV19 and TRBJ1-5; D is ambiguous. The ends were cut back, 11 bases at V and 2 bases at J, with 16 bases in the middle. The CDR3 length is 14 residues. In germline, CDR1 is LNHDA, CDR2 SQIVND (reference sequence). CDR3 DNA: TGTGCCTCCTGCGAGAGTGGGCGCAATCAGCCCCAGCATTTT. Translated, it gives CASCESGRNQPQHF.

This chain joins TRBV29-1 and TRBJ2-1, with TRBD2 as a possible D gene (5 bases). This CDR3 is 11 amino acids long. Germline values: CDR1 SQVTM, CDR2 ANQGSEA. CDR3 residues: CSLEAYNEQFF. The CDR3 bases are TGCAGTCTGGAGGCTTATAATGAGCAGTTCTTC.

This clonotype has more than one count but fewer than ten. The rearrangement joins TRBV20-1 to TRBJ2-5; possibly TRBD2 for D (7 bases). CDR1 and CDR2 (germline): DFQATT, SNEGSKA (reference sequence). The CDR3 is 13 amino acids. V lost 4 bases to trimming and J lost 5 bases, with 14 bases between them. CDR3 residues: CSATTGRVETQYF. The DNA of the CDR3 is TGCAGTGCTACTACAGGGAGGGTCGAGACCCAGTACTTC.

This clonotype was counted a few times. This chain links TRBV5-1 with TRBJ2-3; D gene unclear. From germline, CDR1 is SGHRS and CDR2 YFSETQ. This CDR3 has 13 residues. Deletions cut 0 bases from V and 6 bases from J, with 8 bases between. CDR3 loop: CASSLGEKDTQYF. The CDR3 DNA reads TGCGCCAGCAGCTTGGGGGAAAAGGATACGCAGTATTTT.

Only a few counts were recorded for this clonotype. The chain employs TRBV11-3 and TRBJ2-2, with D possibly being TRBD2 (6 bases). This CDR3 spans 13 amino acids. Trimming removed 4 bases from V and 3 bases from J, with 6 bases in between. The germline V gene has CDR1 SGHNT and CDR2 YENEEA. CDR3 protein: CASSWDYTGELFF. The CDR3 DNA reads as TGTGCCAGCAGCTGGGACTACACCGGGGAGCTGTTTTTT.

In its sample, this clonotype was seen a few times. V gene TRBV27 combines with J gene TRBJ1-2; tentatively, D is TRBD1 (5 bases). The germline V gene encodes CDR1 MNHEY and CDR2 SMNVEV (reference sequence). The ends were cut back, 6 bases at V and 2 bases at J, with 19 bases in the middle. There are 16 residues in the CDR3. The CDR3 here is CASRTPLVGGNYGYTF. CDR3 sequence (DNA): TGTGCCAGCAGAACCCCTCTCGTGGGGGGAAACTATGGCTACACCTTC.